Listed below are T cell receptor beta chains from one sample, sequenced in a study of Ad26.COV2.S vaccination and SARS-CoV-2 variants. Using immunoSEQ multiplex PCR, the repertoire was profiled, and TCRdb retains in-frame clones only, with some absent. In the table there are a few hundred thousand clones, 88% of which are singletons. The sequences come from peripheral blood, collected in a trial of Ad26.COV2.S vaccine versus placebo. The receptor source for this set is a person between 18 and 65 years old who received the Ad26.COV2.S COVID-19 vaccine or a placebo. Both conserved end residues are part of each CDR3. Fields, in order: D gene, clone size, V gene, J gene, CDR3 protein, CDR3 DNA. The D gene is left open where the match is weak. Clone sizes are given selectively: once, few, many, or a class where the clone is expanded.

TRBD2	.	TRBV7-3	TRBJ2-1	CASSLFGLAGYNEQFF	TGTGCCAGCAGCTTATTTGGACTAGCGGGGTACAATGAGCAGTTCTTC
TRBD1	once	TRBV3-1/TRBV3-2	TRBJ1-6	CASTATGDYNSPLHF	TGTGCCAGCACTGCGACAGGGGACTATAATTCACCCCTCCACTTT
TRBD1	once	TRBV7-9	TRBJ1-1	CASSLDGQGTEAFF	TGTGCCAGCAGCTTAGACGGACAGGGGACTGAAGCTTTCTTT
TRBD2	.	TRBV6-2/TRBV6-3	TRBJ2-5	CASSYPSVAGLETQYF	TGTGCCAGCAGTTACCCATCGGTAGCGGGGTTGGAGACCCAGTACTTC
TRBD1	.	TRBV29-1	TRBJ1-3	CSVSTGDGNTIYF	TGCAGCGTGAGCACAGGGGATGGAAACACCATATATTTT
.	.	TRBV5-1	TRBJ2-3	CASSLALADTDTQYF	TGCGCCAGCAGCTTGGCTCTAGCAGATACAGATACGCAGTATTTT
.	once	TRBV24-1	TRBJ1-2	CATSSGDYGYTF	TGTGCCACCAGTAGTGGGGACTATGGCTACACCTTC
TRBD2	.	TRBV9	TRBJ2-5	CASSVGPSGARVTQYF	TGTGCCAGCAGCGTAGGTCCTAGCGGGGCAAGGGTGACCCAGTACTTC
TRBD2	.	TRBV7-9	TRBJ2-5	CASSLGTSGGIEETQYF	TGTGCCAGCAGCCTCGGGACTAGCGGGGGGATTGAAGAGACCCAGTACTTC
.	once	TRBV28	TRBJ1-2	CASSLADGGEGGYTF	TGTGCCAGCAGTTTAGCCGACGGGGGGGAAGGCGGCTACACCTTC